The T cell receptor beta chain described here comes from a study of T cell responses to AZD1222 COVID-19 vaccine. About the research overall: Second-dose groups at about 4 or about 12 weeks were pooled. Study-wide results and caveats: The study found vaccine-associated CD4 TCRs spanning spike, dominant at 160-218 and 743-854.

After removal of 1 base from V and 4 bases from J, the junction contained 7 bases not matched to a gene. This CDR3 has 16 residues. Per germline, CDR1 SGHRS and CDR2 YFSETQ. As concerns this clone: Its antigen is still unknown.

Clones were sequenced by immunoSEQ multiplex PCR, and TCRdb holds only the in-frame ones, with some missing. The data contain about 110,000 clones, 87% of them singletons. V is TRBV5-1 and J is TRBJ2-1, with 8 bases matching TRBD2. The clonotype was recovered from an adult in good health. The specimen comprised peripheral blood, sampled on day 0 of AZD1222 vaccination. DNA for the CDR3: TGCGCCAGCAGCTTGAGGTCGGGAGGGCGGTACAATGAGCAGTTCTTC. It is translated as CASSLRSGGRYNEQFF.